This T cell receptor beta chain was recovered during a study of blood T cell repertoires in COVID-19. Study-wide context: Italy, Spain and the United States were the sources of the convalescent and acute COVID-19 samples. From T cells, B-cell-depleted T cells, or PBMCs came the material, which was cDNA or gDNA.

The CDR3 is made up of 17 amino acids. V was pared by 1 base and J by 5 bases, with 5 bases of the junction left unmatched. Germline-derived CDR1 and CDR2 are LGHDT and YNNKEL (reference sequence). The study recruited people aged roughly 18 to 100 years across some 23 US areas. Recovered participants had two consecutive negative NP/OP PCR tests, healthcare professional clearance, or symptom resolution. The method was immunoSEQ multiplex PCR; TCRdb's version includes in-frame clones alone and lacks a portion of them. The table shows about 210,000 clones, with 75% to 90% occurring only once. This sequence joins TRBV3-1 (or the pseudogene TRBV3-2) and TRBJ2-3, with 14 bases matching TRBD2. This clonotype originated in a man younger than 45 who had recovered from COVID-19. Sample: PBMCs or T cells enriched from blood (not recorded which). The CDR3 spells CASSQGLAGGMVDTQYF. CDR3 bases: TGTGCCAGCAGCCAAGGACTAGCGGGGGGGATGGTAGATACGCAGTATTTT.